The 6 T cell receptor beta chains given below trace back to one sample, sequenced in a study of identical twins. MiXCR, run by TCRdb on the 5' RACE reads, gives a single entry per CDR3 protein. Of about 890,000 distinct CDR3 sequences listed, about 12% are singletons. These data are also associated with another study on yellow fever vaccine responses in identical twins.

Input material: PBMCs. The receptor set was obtained from a young woman in good health.

A few counts support this clonotype. V is TRBV20-1 and J is TRBJ2-1; the match to TRBD2 covers 13 bases. Germline CDR1 is DFQATT and CDR2 is SNEGSKA (reference sequence). The junction had 8 bases not matched to a gene; V was cut back by 6 bases and J by 0 bases. The CDR3 runs 17 residues. In nucleotides, the CDR3 is TGCAGTGCCACCGGGACTAGCGGGGTCTTCTCCTACAATGAGCAGTTCTTC. It specifies CSATGTSGVFSYNEQFF.

This clonotype is a singleton in its sample. This chain uses TRBV20-1 with TRBJ2-7; tentatively, D is TRBD1 (5 bases). V was pared by 4 bases and J by 6 bases, with 13 bases between. CDR3 size: 12 residues. Germline V CDR1 and CDR2: DFQATT, SNEGSKA (reference sequence). The CDR3 protein is CSAIRGAAEQYF. In DNA, the CDR3 is TGCAGTGCTATCCGTGGGGCCGCCGAGCAGTACTTC.

This chain connects TRBV12-5 to TRBJ2-1, with D unclear. There are 15 residues in the CDR3. From germline, CDR1 is LGHNT and CDR2 FRNRAP. V lost 0 bases, J lost 0 bases, and 6 bases lay in between. CDR3 in amino acids: CASGLVGSSYNEQFF. The CDR3, as DNA: TGTGCTAGTGGTTTGGTGGGAAGCTCCTACAATGAGCAGTTCTTC.

In its sample, this clonotype was seen a few times. V gene TRBV7-9 combines with J gene TRBJ1-1; 7 positions agree with TRBD1. The ends lost 5 bases at V and 4 bases at J; junction bases unmatched: 7. Germline V CDR1 and CDR2: SEHNR, FQNEAQ (reference sequence). The CDR3 consists of 14 residues. CDR3 protein: CASSRSGTATEAFF. The CDR3 DNA reads TGTGCCAGCAGCAGGTCCGGGACAGCCACTGAAGCTTTCTTT.

This clonotype was counted a few times. This chain links TRBV6-5 with TRBJ2-3, with TRBD2 identical over 8 bases. Losses at the gene ends were 4 bases for V and 6 bases for J; bases not matched to a gene: 6. The V gene's germline CDR1 is MNHEY and CDR2 SVGAGI. CDR3 length: 14 residues. The chain's CDR3 is CASSSGLGRDTQYF. The CDR3 nucleotides are TGTGCCAGCAGTTCGGGACTAGGACGGGATACGCAGTATTTT.

This chain connects TRBV28 to TRBJ2-5, with TRBD1 matching 7 bases. This CDR3 has 14 amino acids. The germline gives CDR1 MDHEN, CDR2 SYDVKM. J was trimmed by 5 bases and V by 6 bases; bases with no gene match: 9. The CDR3 is CASSQATGLETQYF. The CDR3 DNA sequence: TGTGCCAGCAGCCAGGCGACAGGGTTGGAGACCCAGTACTTC.